Shown below are 3 T cell receptor beta chains from a single sample sequenced in a study of blood T cell repertoires in COVID-19. TCRdb's copy holds only in-frame clones and misses some; the assay was immunoSEQ multiplex PCR. The sample carries over 45,000 clones, approximately 84% recorded once. The sequenced material came from peripheral blood. Receptors were obtained from a man between 65 and 80 years old with active COVID-19.

The J gene is TRBJ2-7, the V gene TRBV5-6, with D unclear. Trimming cost V 2 bases and J 2 bases, with 8 bases left between them. In germline, CDR1 is SGHDT, CDR2 YYEEEE. The CDR3 totals 13 residues. CDR3 DNA: TGTGCCAGCAGCTTTCGAGGCACCTACGAGCAGTACTTC. It translates to CASSFRGTYEQYF.

The rearrangement joins TRBV5-5 to TRBJ1-6, with D maybe TRBD1 (5 bases). There are 14 residues in the CDR3. V lost 3 bases and J lost 9, with 13 bases in between. Germline V gene data show CDR1 as SGHKS and CDR2 as YYEKEE (reference sequence). CDR3 residues: CASSYQGLFSPLHF. The CDR3 bases are TGTGCCAGCAGCTACCAGGGTTTGTTTTCACCCCTCCACTTT.

V and J are TRBV5-1 and TRBJ2-5, with 8 bases fitting TRBD1. The junction had 4 bases not matched to a gene; V was cut back by 2 bases and J by 4 bases. Germline CDR1 reads SGHRS; CDR2 reads YFSETQ. The CDR3 length is 14 residues. The CDR3 DNA is TGCGCCAGCAGCTTCGGACAGGGAGGAGAGACCCAGTACTTC. It is translated as CASSFGQGGETQYF.